This TCR beta chain was identified during a study of CD8+ T cells in alopecia areata. Sequencing relied on a cDNA template that was reverse transcribed from extracted RNA. Libraries were prepared by immunoSEQ multiplex PCR; TCRdb keeps only in-frame clonotypes and omits some of them. The data hold 170,000 or so clones, with approximately 53% observed a single time. Germline V gene sequence: CDR1 SGHVS, CDR2 FNYEAQ. Trimming at V came to 4 bases and at J to 5 bases, leaving 4 bases not matched to a gene. The CDR3 is made up of 13 amino acids. Noted treatment: oral pan-JAK inhibitor, 5-10 mg twice daily.

This TCR derives from a human donor with alopecia areata. Here the sequenced sample was CD8+ T cells sorted from blood, taken at week 24, from a patient treated with tofacitinib. The chain is built from TRBV7-6 and TRBJ2-7, with 8 nucleotides matching TRBD1. The CDR3 reads CASSWGQADEQYF. The CDR3 nucleotides read TGTGCCAGCAGCTGGGGACAGGCGGACGAGCAGTACTTC.